Reported below is one TCR beta chain. The germline gives CDR1 LNHDA, CDR2 SQIVND (reference sequence). J gave up 15 bases and V 5 bases, and 6 bases lay outside the gene matches. CDR3 length equals 11 residues. The entry originates in a study of blood T cell repertoires in COVID-19. Study-wide context: Specimens from acute and convalescent COVID-19 originated in the United States, Italy and Spain. T cells, B-cell-depleted T cells, or PBMCs provided the cDNA or gDNA that served as material.

Enrolled through a virtual design, the participants were between about 18 and 100 years of age and came from 24 US areas. Only in-frame clones appear in the TCRdb table, and some are missing; sequencing was by immunoSEQ multiplex PCR. The table lists a few hundred thousand clones, 90% of them singletons. The clonotype comes from a young man who had been exposed to COVID-19. The chain is built from TRBV19 and TRBJ2-1, with 8 nucleotides matching TRBD1. Sequenced: PBMCs or T cells enriched from blood (not recorded which). CDR3: CASSADRELFF. CDR3 nucleotide sequence: TGTGCCAGTAGTGCGGACAGGGAACTGTTCTTC.